This T cell receptor (beta chain) comes out of a study of T cell responses to AZD1222 COVID-19 vaccine. Study outcomes and limitations: The donor cohort was predominantly white British with a female majority, and clonal diversity may have been underestimated.

Sequencing used immunoSEQ multiplex PCR; TCRdb keeps in-frame clones, though not all of them. The sample carries 90,000 or so clones, around 91% recorded once. To note about this clone: Its antigen remains unidentified.

Trimming cost V 3 bases and J 5 bases, with 11 bases left between them. This CDR3 has 14 amino acids. Germline V gives CDR1 SGDLS, CDR2 YYNGEE. Material: peripheral blood, obtained 28 days after the second AZD1222 dose. The chain employs TRBV9 and TRBJ1-4; no reliable D call. The clonotype originates from an adult who received the AZD1222 COVID-19 vaccine. The CDR3 reads CASSATVGNEKLFF. CDR3 coding DNA: TGTGCCAGCAGCGCCACTGTGGGAAATGAAAAACTGTTTTTT.